This T cell receptor beta chain was retrieved from a study of OX40 agonist ivuxolimab in advanced cancers. At the level of the study: Each patient was given ivuxolimab into a vein every 2 weeks, at 0.01 to 10 mg/kg.

Only in-frame clones appear in the TCRdb table, and some are missing; sequencing was by immunoSEQ multiplex PCR. In the table there are 60,000 to 75,000 clones, 84% of which are singletons. CDR3 length equals 15 residues. V lost 5 bases, J lost 2 bases, and 7 bases stayed unmatched. Germline CDR1 is SGHTA and CDR2 is FQGNSA. This TCR was recovered from an adult with an advanced solid tumor such as melanoma, head and neck, liver or kidney cancer. The chain uses TRBV7-2 and TRBJ2-7; TRBD1 agrees at 9 bases. The sequencing here drew on CD4+ or CD8+ T cells sorted from blood, taken in a trial of the OX40 agonist ivuxolimab. The CDR3 protein is CASSVGQGSAYEQYF. DNA for the CDR3: TGTGCCAGCAGCGTTGGACAGGGGTCGGCCTACGAGCAGTACTTC.